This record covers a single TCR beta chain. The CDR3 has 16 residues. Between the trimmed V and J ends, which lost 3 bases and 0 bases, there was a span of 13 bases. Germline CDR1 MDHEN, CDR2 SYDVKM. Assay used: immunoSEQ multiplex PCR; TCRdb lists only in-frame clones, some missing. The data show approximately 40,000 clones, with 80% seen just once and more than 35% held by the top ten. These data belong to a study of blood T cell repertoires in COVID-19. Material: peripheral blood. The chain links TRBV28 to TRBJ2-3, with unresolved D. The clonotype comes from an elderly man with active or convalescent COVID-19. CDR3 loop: CASSFVYSISTDTQYF. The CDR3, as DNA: TGTGCCAGCAGTTTCGTCTATTCGATTAGCACAGATACGCAGTATTTT.